This T cell receptor beta chain was captured by sequencing in a study of response to subunit inactivated influenza vaccine. Overall study findings and caveats: The authors suggested that every seasonal influenza vaccination recruits few new T cells.

This clonotype was counted between two and nine times. The antigen is unknown. This CDR3 has 12 residues. Per the germline V gene, CDR1 is SQVTM and CDR2 is ANQGSEA. V was pared by 4 bases and J by 1 base, with 7 bases between. From the RT-PCR reads, TCRdb called clonotypes with MiXCR, one entry per CDR3 protein. The sample includes hundreds of thousands of distinct CDR3 sequences, 14% seen only once; the top ten take about 7.6%. The gene calls are TRBV29-1 and TRBJ2-5; no definite D call. The specimen was PBMCs from blood, collected about 14 days before vaccination. The clonotype comes from a man aged 45-65 years who received an inactivated influenza vaccine. The CDR3 is CSVAQIQETQYF. For the CDR3, the DNA is TGCAGCGTTGCGCAGATCCAAGAGACCCAGTACTTC.